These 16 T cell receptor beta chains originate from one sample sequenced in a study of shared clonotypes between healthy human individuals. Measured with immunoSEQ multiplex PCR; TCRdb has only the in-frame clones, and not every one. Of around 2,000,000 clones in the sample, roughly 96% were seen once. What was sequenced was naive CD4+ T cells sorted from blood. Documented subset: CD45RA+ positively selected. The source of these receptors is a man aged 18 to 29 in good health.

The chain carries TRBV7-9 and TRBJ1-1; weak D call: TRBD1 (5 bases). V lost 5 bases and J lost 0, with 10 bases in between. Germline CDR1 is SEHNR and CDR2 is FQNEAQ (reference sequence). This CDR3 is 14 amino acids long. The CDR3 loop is CASSTGAVNTEAFF. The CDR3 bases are TGTGCCAGCAGCACTGGGGCAGTGAACACTGAAGCTTTCTTT. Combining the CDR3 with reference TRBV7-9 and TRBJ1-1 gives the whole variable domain DTGVSQNPRHKITKRGQNVTFRCDPISEHNRLYWYRQTLGQGPEFLTYFQNEAQLEKSRLLSDRFSAERPKGSFSTLEIQRTEQGDSAMYLCASSTGAVNTEAFFGQGTRLTVV.

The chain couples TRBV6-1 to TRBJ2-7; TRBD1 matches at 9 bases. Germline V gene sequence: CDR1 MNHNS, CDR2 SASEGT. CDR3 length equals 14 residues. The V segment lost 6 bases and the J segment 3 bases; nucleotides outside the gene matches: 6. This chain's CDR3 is CASRSGTGYYEQYF. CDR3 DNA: TGTGCCAGCAGATCCGGGACAGGGTACTACGAGCAGTACTTC.

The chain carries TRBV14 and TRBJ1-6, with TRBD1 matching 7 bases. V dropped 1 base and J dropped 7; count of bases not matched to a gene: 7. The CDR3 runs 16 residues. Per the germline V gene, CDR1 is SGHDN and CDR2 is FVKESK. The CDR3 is CASSQVRPGGNSPLHF. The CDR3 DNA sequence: TGTGCCAGCAGCCAAGTGCGTCCAGGGGGGAATTCACCCCTCCACTTT. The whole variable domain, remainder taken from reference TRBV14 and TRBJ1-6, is EAGVTQFPSHSVIEKGQTVTLRCDPISGHDNLYWYRRVMGKEIKFLLHFVKESKQDESGMPNNRFLAERTGGTYSTLKVQPAELEDSGVYFCASSQVRPGGNSPLHFGNGTRLTVT.

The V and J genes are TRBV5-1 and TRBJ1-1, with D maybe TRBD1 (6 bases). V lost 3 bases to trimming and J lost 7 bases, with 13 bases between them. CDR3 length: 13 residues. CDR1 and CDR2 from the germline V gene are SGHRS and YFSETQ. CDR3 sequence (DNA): TGCGCCAGCAGCTCCCACAGGGAAGGTGAAGCTTTCTTT. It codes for CASSSHREGEAFF.

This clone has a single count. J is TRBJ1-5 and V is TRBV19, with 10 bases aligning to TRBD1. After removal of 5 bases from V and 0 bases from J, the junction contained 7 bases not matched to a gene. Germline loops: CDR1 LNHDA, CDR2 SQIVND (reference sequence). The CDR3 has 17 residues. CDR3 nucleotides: TGTGCCAGTAGTCGGGGACAGGGGACCTATAGCAATCAGCCCCAGCATTTT. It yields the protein CASSRGQGTYSNQPQHF.

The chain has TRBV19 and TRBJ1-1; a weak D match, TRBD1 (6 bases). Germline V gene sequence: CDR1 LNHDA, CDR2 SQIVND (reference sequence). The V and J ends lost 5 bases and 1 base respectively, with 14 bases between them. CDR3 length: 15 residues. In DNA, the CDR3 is TGTGCCAGTAGTCCCCGGACAGCATCGAACACTGAAGCTTTCTTT. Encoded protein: CASSPRTASNTEAFF.

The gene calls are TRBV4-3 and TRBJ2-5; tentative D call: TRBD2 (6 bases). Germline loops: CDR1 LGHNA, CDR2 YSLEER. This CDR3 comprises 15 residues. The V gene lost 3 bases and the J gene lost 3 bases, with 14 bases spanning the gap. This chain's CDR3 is CASSQTRGSKETQYF. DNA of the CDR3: TGCGCCAGCAGCCAGACGCGGGGCAGCAAAGAGACCCAGTACTTC.

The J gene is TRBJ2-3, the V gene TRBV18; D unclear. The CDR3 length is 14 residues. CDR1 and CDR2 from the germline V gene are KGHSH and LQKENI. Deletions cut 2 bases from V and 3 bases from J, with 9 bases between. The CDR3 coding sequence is TGTGCCAGCTCACCAAATTGGAATACAGATACGCAGTATTTT. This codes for CASSPNWNTDTQYF.

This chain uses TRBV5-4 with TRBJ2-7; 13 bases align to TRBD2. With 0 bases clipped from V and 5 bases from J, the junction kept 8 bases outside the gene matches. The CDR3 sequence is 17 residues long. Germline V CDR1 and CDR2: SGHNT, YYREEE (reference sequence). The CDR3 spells CASSLGLAGGPRDEQYF. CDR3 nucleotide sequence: TGTGCCAGCAGCTTGGGACTAGCGGGAGGTCCCAGAGACGAGCAGTACTTC.

CDR3 in DNA: TGTGCCAGCAGTTGGTCAGGACAGCATTTCTATAATTCACCCCTCCACTTT. Protein sequence: CASSWSGQHFYNSPLHF. The chain recombines TRBV7-9 with TRBJ1-6, with D perhaps TRBD1 (6 bases). Trimming shortened V by 6 bases and J by 3 bases, and 18 bases separated the two germline ends. The germline CDR1 and CDR2 sequences are SEHNR and FQNEAQ (reference sequence). The CDR3 has 17 amino acids.

CDR3 nucleotides: TGTGCCAGCAGCACGATCCGGGACAGGGATTCCAAGGACTATGGCTACACCTTC. It translates to CASSTIRDRDSKDYGYTF. V gene TRBV11-2 combines with J gene TRBJ1-2; TRBD1 aligns across 9 bases. V shed 5 bases and J 3 bases; nucleotides not matched to a gene: 16. Germline V gives CDR1 SGHAT, CDR2 FQNNGV. The CDR3 sequence is 18 residues long.

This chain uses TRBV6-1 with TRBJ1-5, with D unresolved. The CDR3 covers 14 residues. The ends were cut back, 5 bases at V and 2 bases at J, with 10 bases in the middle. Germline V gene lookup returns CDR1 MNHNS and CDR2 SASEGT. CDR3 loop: CASSTWEGNQPQHF. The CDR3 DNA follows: TGTGCCAGCAGTACGTGGGAGGGCAATCAGCCCCAGCATTTT.

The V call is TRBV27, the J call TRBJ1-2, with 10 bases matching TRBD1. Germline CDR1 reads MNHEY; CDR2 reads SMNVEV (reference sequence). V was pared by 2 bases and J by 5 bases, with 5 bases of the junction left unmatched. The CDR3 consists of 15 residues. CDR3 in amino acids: CASSLRQGAPYGYTF. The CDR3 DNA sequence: TGTGCCAGCAGTTTACGACAGGGGGCGCCGTATGGCTACACCTTC.

The CDR3 loop reads CASNLQGMNQPQHF. The CDR3, as DNA: TGTGCCAGCAACTTACAGGGCATGAATCAGCCCCAGCATTTT. The V gene is TRBV2, the J gene TRBJ1-5; possible D gene TRBD1, 6 bases. The CDR3 consists of 14 residues. Germline CDR1 reads SNHLY; CDR2 reads FYNNEI. Trimming pared 7 bases from V and 4 bases from J, leaving 14 bases between. The full variable domain, its missing parts supplied by reference TRBV2 and TRBJ1-5, is EPEVTQTPSHQVTQMGQEVILRCVPISNHLYFYWYRQILGQKVEFLVSFYNNEISEKSEIFDDQFSVERPDGSNFTLKIRSTKLEDSAMYFCASNLQGMNQPQHFGDGTRLSIL.

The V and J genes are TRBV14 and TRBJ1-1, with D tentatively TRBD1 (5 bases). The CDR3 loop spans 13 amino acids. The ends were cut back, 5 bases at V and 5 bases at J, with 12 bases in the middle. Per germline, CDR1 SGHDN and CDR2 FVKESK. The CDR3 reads CASSFTRQTEAFF. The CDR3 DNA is TGTGCCAGCAGCTTTACCCGACAGACTGAAGCTTTCTTT.

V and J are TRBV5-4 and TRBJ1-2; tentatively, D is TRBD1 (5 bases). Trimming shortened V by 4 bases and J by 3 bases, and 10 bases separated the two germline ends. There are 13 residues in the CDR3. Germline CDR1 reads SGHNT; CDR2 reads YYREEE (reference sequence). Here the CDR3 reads CASSRDGDYGYTF. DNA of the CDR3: TGTGCCAGCAGCCGGGACGGAGACTATGGCTACACCTTC.